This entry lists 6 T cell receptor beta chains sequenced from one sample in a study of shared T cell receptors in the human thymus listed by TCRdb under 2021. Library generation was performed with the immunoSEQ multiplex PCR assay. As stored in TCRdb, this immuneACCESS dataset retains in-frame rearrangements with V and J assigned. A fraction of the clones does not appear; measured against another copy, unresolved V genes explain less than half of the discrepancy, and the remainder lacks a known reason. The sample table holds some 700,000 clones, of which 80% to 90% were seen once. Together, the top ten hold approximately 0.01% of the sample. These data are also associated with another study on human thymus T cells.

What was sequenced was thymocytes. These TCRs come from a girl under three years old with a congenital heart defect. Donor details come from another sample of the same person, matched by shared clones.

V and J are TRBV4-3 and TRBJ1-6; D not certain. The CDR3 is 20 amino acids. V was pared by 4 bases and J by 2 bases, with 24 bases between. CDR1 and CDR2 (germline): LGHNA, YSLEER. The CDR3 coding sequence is TGCGCCAGCAGCCTAAGAGTGGGCCGACGCGGGAACGCCTATAATTCACCCCTCCACTTT. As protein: CASSLRVGRRGNAYNSPLHF.

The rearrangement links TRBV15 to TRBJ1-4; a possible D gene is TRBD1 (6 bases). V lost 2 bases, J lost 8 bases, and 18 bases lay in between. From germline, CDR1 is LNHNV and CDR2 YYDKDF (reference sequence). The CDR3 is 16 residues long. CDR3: CATSRSRRQAREKLFF. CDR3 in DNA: TGTGCCACCAGCAGATCAAGAAGACAGGCTCGAGAAAAACTGTTTTTT.

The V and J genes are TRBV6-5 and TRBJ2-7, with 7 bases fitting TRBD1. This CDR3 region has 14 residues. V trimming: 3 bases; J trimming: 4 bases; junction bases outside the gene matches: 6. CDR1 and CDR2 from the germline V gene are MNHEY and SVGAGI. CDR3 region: CASSYTGERYEQYF. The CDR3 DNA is TGTGCCAGCAGTTATACAGGGGAAAGGTACGAGCAGTACTTC.

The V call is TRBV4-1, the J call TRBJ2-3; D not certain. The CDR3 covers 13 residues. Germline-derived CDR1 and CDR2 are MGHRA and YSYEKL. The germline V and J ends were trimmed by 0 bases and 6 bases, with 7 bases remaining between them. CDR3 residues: CASSQDYNDTQYF. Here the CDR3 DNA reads TGCGCCAGCAGCCAAGATTACAACGATACGCAGTATTTT.

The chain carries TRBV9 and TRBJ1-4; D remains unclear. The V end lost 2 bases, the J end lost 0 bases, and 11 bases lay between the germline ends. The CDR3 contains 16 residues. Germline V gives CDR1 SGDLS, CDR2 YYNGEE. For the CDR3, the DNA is TGTGCCAGCAGCGTGGCCGCCGATGCAACTAATGAAAAACTGTTTTTT. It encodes CASSVAADATNEKLFF.

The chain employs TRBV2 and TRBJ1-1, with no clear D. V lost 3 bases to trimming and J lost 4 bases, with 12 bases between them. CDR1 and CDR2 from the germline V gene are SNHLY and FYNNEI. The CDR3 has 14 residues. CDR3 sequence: CASSDRIRGTEAFF. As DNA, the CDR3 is TGTGCCAGCAGTGACCGGATAAGAGGCACTGAAGCTTTCTTT.